The rows below give T cell receptor beta chains drawn from one sample of a study of blood T cells in healthy people across ages. MiXCR was run by TCRdb on the 5' RACE reads, yielding one entry per CDR3 protein. The sample consists of about 1.4 million distinct CDR3 sequences, around 55% of them appearing once. The sequenced sample was blood. These receptors were obtained from a young man in good health. Both conserved end residues are part of each CDR3. A D gene is named only where the DNA matches it firmly. Not all rows give a size; the values are once, few, many and, for expanded clones, a class.

d_gene,v_gene,abundance,j_gene,CDR3nt,CDR3aa
TRBD2,TRBV4-2,.,TRBJ2-3,TGTGCCAGCAGCGCACCGGGACTAGCGGGTTTGGATACGCAGTATTTT,CASSAPGLAGLDTQYF
.,TRBV12-3/TRBV12-4,few,TRBJ1-1,TGTGCCAGCAGTTTAGTGGACAGACTCGATGGGAACACTGAAGCTTTCTTT,CASSLVDRLDGNTEAFF
.,TRBV12-3/TRBV12-4,.,TRBJ2-1,TGTGCCAGCAGTTTAGTCACTGCAGCGTTTCGTAAGGATGAGCAGTTCTTC,CASSLVTAAFRKDEQFF
.,TRBV4-2,.,TRBJ2-2,TGTGCCAGCAGCCAAGGGAAGGTTGGGGTCACCGGGGAGCTGTTTTTT,CASSQGKVGVTGELFF
.,TRBV29-1,.,TRBJ2-3,TGCAGCGGAAAGGGAATCCGGAGCACCGTGGCAGATACGCAGTATTTT,CSGKGIRSTVADTQYF
.,TRBV6-1,.,TRBJ1-1,TGTGCCAGCAGTGTGGGAGGGATCTGGACTGAAGCTTTCTTT,CASSVGGIWTEAFF
.,TRBV20-1,few,TRBJ2-2,TGCAGTGCTAGAGACTCAGGGTGGGGGTCCGGGGAGCTGTTTTTT,CSARDSGWGSGELFF
.,TRBV12-3/TRBV12-4,.,TRBJ2-2,TGTGCCAGCAGGTCTCTAGCGACCGGGGAGCTGTTTTTT,CASRSLATGELFF
.,TRBV11-2,.,TRBJ2-1,TGTGCCAGCAGCCCCGACGGCAGTGAGCAGTTCTTC,CASSPDGSEQFF
TRBD2,TRBV12-3/TRBV12-4,few,TRBJ2-1,TGTGCCAGCAGTTTGGGCCCTACTAGCGGGAGGAGATACAATGAGCAGTTCTTC,CASSLGPTSGRRYNEQFF
.,TRBV19,.,TRBJ2-7,TGTGCCAGTAGTATGCAGGCGGGCTACGAGCAGTACTTC,CASSMQAGYEQYF
TRBD1,TRBV2,.,TRBJ1-1,TGTGCCAGCAGTGGACAGGGAAGGGGCTACACTGAAGCTTTCTTT,CASSGQGRGYTEAFF
.,TRBV6-1,.,TRBJ2-5,TGTGCCAGCAAGTCTGGGGGCGCGGGAGAGACCCAGTACTTC,CASKSGGAGETQYF
.,TRBV7-9,.,TRBJ1-4,TGTGCCAGCAGCTTTGACCGGGCCCCCGGGGGAAAACTGTTTTTT,CASSFDRAPGGKLFF
.,TRBV28,many,TRBJ2-3,TGTGCCAGCAGTTCGTTCACAGATACGCAGTATTTT,CASSSFTDTQYF
.,TRBV5-5,.,TRBJ2-2,TGTGCCAGCAGCACCTCCTTATGGACAGGACTACCGGCCGGGGAGCTGTTTTTT,CASSTSLWTGLPAGELFF
.,TRBV6-6,.,TRBJ2-5,TGTGCCAGCAGGAAACCACTAGCTGGAGGGTCGCAGACCCAGTACTTC,CASRKPLAGGSQTQYF
.,TRBV12-3/TRBV12-4,once,TRBJ1-1,TGTGCCAGCAGTGCGGGTCTCGCCCCTGAAGCTTTCTTT,CASSAGLAPEAFF
TRBD1,TRBV27,once,TRBJ1-1,TGTGCCAGCAGTTCGACAGGGCCCACTGAAGCTTTCTTT,CASSSTGPTEAFF
TRBD2,TRBV5-1,.,TRBJ2-1,TGCGCCAGCAGCTTGCCGGCTAGCGGGGCCTACAATGAGCAGTTCTTC,CASSLPASGAYNEQFF
.,TRBV27,many,TRBJ1-5,TGTGCCAGCAGTTTGAGGGGAAGCAATCAGCCCCAGCATTTT,CASSLRGSNQPQHF
.,TRBV7-6,.,TRBJ1-1,TGTGCCAGCAGCTTAGCGCCCGGGGGCTATAACACTGAAGCTTTCTTT,CASSLAPGGYNTEAFF
.,TRBV4-1,.,TRBJ2-4,TGCGCCAGCAGCCAAGCGCACAGCCTCTTGGGTGAGCAGTACTTC,CASSQAHSLLGEQYF
TRBD2,TRBV20-1,once,TRBJ2-7,TGCAGTGCTAAACTACCTAGCGGCCCCTCCTACGAGCAGTACTTC,CSAKLPSGPSYEQYF
TRBD2,TRBV4-1,few,TRBJ2-1,TGCGCCAGCAGCCAACCGGCTAGCGGGAGGCTCAATGAGCAGTTCTTC,CASSQPASGRLNEQFF
.,TRBV10-3,.,TRBJ2-1,TGTGCCATCAGTGAAGATGCAGAGCAGTTCTTC,CAISEDAEQFF
.,TRBV15,.,TRBJ2-5,TGTGCCACCAGCAGACAACAGGGCCAAGAGACCCAGTACTTC,CATSRQQGQETQYF
.,TRBV3-1,.,TRBJ1-6,TGTGCCAGCAGCCAAGATGGGGGGGTATCCTATAATTCACCCCTCCACTTT,CASSQDGGVSYNSPLHF
TRBD1,TRBV10-3,once,TRBJ1-1,TGTGCCGCACAACAGGGGGCCAGGGTTGGTAGTACTGAAGCTTTCTTT,CAAQQGARVGSTEAFF
.,TRBV29-1,.,TRBJ1-1,TGCAGCGTTGTACGTTTAGGGAACACTGAAGCTTTCTTT,CSVVRLGNTEAFF
TRBD2,TRBV11-2,.,TRBJ2-4,TGTGCCAGCAGCTCTCTCCTGTTGACTAGCACGAACATTCAGTACTTC,CASSSLLLTSTNIQYF